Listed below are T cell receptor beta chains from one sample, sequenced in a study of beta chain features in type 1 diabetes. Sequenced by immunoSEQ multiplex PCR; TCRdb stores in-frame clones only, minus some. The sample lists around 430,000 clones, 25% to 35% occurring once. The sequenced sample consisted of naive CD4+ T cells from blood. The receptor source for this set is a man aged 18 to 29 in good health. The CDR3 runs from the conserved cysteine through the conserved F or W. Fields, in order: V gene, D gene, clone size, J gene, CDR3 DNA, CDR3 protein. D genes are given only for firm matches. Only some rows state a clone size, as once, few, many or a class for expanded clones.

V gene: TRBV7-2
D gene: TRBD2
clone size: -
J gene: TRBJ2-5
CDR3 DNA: TGTGCCCGCGGGGGGGGAAGCCAAGAGACCCAGTACTTC
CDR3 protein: CARGGGSQETQYF

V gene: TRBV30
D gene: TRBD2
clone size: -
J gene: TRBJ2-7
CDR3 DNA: TGTGCCTGGAGTGTATCACGTTTACTAGCGGGAGGCGAGCAGTACTTC
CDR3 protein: CAWSVSRLLAGGEQYF

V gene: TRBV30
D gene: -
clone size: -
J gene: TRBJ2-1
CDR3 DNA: TGTGCCTGGAGTAGATATAGAAGCGGAGGATACAATGAGCAGTTCTTC
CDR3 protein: CAWSRYRSGGYNEQFF

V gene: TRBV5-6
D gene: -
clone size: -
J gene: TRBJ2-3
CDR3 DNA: TGTGCCAGCAGCTTGGCCGTTAACACAGATACGCAGTATTTT
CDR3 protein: CASSLAVNTDTQYF

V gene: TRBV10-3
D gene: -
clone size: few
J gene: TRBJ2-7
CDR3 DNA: TGTGCCGGGGGCCAGGGGACCTACGAGCAGTACTTC
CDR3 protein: CAGGQGTYEQYF

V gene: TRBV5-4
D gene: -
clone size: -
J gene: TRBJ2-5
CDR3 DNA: TGTGCCAGCAGCCCCAGGGAGCAAGAGACCCAGTACTTC
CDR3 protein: CASSPREQETQYF

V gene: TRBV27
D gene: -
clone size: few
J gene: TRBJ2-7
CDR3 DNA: TGTGCCAGCAGTCGAACGACCCAGCAGTACGAGCAGTACTTC
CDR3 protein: CASSRTTQQYEQYF

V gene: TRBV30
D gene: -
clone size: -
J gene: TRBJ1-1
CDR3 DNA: TGTGCCTGGAATCAGGGGCAGAACACTGAAGCTTTCTTT
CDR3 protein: CAWNQGQNTEAFF

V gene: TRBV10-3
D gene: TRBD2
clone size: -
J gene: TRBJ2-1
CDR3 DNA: TGTGCCATCAGTGATGTGACTAGCGGGAGAGGCAATGAGCAGTTCTTC
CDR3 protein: CAISDVTSGRGNEQFF

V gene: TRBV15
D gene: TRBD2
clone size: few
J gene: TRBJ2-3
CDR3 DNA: TGTGCCACCAGCAGAGTACTAGCGGGGGATACGCAGTATTTT
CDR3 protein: CATSRVLAGDTQYF

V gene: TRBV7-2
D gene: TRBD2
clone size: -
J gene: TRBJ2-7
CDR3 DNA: TGTGCCAGCAGCTTAAATCTAGCGGGACTAGGTAGCTCCTACGAGCAGTACTTC
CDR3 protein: CASSLNLAGLGSSYEQYF

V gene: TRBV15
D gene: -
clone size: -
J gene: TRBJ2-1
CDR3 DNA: TGTGCCACCAGCAGACCGACAGGGGAGGGACCCAATGAGCAGTTCTTC
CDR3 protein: CATSRPTGEGPNEQFF

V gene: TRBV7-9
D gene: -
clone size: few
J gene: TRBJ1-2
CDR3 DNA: TGTGCCAGCAGCTTAAACTATGGCTACACCTTC
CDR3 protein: CASSLNYGYTF

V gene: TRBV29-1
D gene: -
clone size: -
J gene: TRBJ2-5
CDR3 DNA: TGCAGCGTCTCGCATGGGGCTAGGGGAGAGACCCAGTACTTC
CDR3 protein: CSVSHGARGETQYF

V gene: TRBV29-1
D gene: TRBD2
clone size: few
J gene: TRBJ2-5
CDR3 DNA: TGCAGCGTCGTGACTAGCGGCCAAGAGACCCAGTACTTC
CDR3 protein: CSVVTSGQETQYF

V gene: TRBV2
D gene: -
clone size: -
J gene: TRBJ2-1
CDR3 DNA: TGTGCCAGCAGTGCCGGGCTAGACAATGAGCAGTTCTTC
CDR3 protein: CASSAGLDNEQFF

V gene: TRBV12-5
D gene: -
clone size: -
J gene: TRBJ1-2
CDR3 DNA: TGTGCTAGTGGTCTCCCAATCTATGGCTACACCTTC
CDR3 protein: CASGLPIYGYTF

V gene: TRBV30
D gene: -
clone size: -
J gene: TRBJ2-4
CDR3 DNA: TGTGCCTGGAGTGTTGGGAACATTCAGTACTTC
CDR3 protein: CAWSVGNIQYF

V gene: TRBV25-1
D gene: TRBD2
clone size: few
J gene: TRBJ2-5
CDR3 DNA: TGTGCCAGCAGTACTGGGACTAGCGGGAGAGAGACCCAGTACTTC
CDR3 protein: CASSTGTSGRETQYF

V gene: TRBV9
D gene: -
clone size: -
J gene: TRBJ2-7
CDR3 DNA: TGTGCCAGCAGCGCCGTCAAGGATGGACTTGACGAGCAGTACTTC
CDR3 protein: CASSAVKDGLDEQYF

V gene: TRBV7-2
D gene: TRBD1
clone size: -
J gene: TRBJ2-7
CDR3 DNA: TGTGCCAGCAGCTTACTCCCGGGACAGCCCTACGAGCAGTACTTC
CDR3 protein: CASSLLPGQPYEQYF

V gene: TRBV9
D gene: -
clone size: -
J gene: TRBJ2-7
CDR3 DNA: TGTGCCAGCAGCGTAGAGGCTAGCAGACAATACGAGCAGTACTTC
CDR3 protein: CASSVEASRQYEQYF

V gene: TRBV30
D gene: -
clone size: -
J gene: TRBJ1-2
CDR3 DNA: TGTGCCTGGAGAAGGACCCAGGGATATGGCTACACCTTC
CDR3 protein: CAWRRTQGYGYTF

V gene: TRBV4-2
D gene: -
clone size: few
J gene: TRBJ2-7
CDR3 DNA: TGTGCCAGCAGCCAACCCGGGATCTCCTACGAGCAGTACTTC
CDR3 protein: CASSQPGISYEQYF

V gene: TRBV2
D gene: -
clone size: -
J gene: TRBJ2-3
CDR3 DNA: TGTGCCAGCAGTGAAGACGGTCTTGATACGCAGTATTTT
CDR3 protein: CASSEDGLDTQYF

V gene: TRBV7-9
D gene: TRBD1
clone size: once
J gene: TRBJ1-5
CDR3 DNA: TGTGCCAGCAGCCCCGGGGACAGTGGCAATCAGCCCCAGCATTTT
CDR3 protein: CASSPGDSGNQPQHF